The clone carrying this T cell receptor beta chain was found once. What it binds is unknown. These data come from a study of T-cell reconstitution after alpha-beta-depleted transplantation in children. Points from the study as a whole: It was surviving recipient T cells and thymic progenitors that gave some patients high TCRbeta diversity at day 60. Roughly two months post-transplant, alpha-beta T cells reportedly originated from several hundred graft clones that had expanded.

For TCRbeta, the library was prepared with unique molecular identifiers. A single record per CDR3 protein comes from TCRdb applying MiXCR to the PCR reads. The data show 500,000 to 650,000 distinct CDR3 sequences, about an eighth seen once. The germline V and J ends were trimmed by 8 bases and 3 bases, with 14 bases remaining between them. Germline V gene sequence: CDR1 MNHEY, CDR2 SMNVEV (reference sequence). The length of the CDR3 is 14 residues. The chain links TRBV27 to TRBJ2-1, with D perhaps matching TRBD2 (5 bases). The sequence was collected from a male patient between 10 and 17 years old who had a stem cell transplant for acute myeloid leukemia, so the T cells may come from the graft donor. Sequenced here: PBMCs, mostly from graft donor cells, sampled 360 days after TCRalphabeta/CD19-depleted stem cell transplant. The CDR3 loop is CASLGRSGYNEQFF. In DNA, the CDR3 is TGTGCCAGCCTAGGGAGATCGGGCTACAATGAGCAGTTCTTC.